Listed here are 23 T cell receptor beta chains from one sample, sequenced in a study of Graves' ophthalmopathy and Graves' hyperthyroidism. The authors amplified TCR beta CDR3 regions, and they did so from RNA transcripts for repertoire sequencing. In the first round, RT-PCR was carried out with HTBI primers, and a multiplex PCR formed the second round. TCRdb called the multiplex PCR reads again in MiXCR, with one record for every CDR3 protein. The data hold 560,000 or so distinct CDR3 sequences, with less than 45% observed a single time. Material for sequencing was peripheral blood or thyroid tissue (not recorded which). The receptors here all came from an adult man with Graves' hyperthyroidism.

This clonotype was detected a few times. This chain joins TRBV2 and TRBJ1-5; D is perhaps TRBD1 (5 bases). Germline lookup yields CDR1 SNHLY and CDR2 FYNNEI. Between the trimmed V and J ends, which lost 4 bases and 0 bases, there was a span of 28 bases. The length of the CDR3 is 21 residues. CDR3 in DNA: TGTGCCAGCAGTGTACGACGGGAGGGGACGGGTGGAAGCGGTAGCAATCAGCCCCAGCATTTT. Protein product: CASSVRREGTGGSGSNQPQHF.

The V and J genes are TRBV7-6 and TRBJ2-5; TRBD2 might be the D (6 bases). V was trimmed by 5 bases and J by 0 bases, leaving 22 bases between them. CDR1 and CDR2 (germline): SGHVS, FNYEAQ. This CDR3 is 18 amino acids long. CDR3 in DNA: TGTGCCAGCAGCCCGGGACTTGACCCCACCTCGTACCAAGAGACCCAGTACTTC. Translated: CASSPGLDPTSYQETQYF.

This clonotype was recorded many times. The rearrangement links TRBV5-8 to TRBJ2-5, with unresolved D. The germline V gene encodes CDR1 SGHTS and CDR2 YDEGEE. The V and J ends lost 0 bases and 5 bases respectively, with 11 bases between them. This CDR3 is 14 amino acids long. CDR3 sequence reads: CASSLDPAGETQYF. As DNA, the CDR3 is TGTGCCAGCAGCTTGGATCCGGCCGGGGAGACCCAGTACTTC.

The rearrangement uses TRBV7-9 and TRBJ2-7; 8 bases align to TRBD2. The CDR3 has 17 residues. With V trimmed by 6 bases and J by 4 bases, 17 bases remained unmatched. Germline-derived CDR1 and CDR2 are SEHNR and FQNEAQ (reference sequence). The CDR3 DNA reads TGTGCCAGCAGTTTCCCCCAAGGCGGGAGGACGGGGTACGAGCAGTACTTC. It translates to CASSFPQGGRTGYEQYF.

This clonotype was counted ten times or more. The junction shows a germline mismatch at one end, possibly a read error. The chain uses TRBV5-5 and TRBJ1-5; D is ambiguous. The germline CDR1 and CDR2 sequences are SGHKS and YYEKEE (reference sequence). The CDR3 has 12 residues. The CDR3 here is CASSLASGTKAF. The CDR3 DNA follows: TGTGCCAGCAGCTTGGCCTCGGGCACCAAGGCATTT.

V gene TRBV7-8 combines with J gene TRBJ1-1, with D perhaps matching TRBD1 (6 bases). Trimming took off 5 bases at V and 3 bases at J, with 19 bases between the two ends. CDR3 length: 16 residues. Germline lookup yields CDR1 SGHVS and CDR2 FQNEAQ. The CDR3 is CASSPEPTGRHTEAFF. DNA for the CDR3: TGTGCCAGCAGCCCCGAACCTACAGGGAGGCACACTGAAGCTTTCTTT.

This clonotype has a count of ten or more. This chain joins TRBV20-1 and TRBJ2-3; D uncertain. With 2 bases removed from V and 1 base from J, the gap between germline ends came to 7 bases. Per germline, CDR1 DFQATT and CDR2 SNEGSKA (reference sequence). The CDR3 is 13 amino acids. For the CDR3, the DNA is TGCAGTGCTAGACTAGTCGGCACAGATACGCAGTATTTT. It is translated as CSARLVGTDTQYF.

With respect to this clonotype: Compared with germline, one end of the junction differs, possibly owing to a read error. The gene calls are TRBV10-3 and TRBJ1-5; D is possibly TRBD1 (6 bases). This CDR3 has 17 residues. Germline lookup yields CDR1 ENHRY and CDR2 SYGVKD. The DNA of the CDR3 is TGTGCCAGCAGTGAAGTCTCACAGGGCGGGGGGAATCAGCCCCAGCATTTT. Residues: CASSEVSQGGGNQPQHF.

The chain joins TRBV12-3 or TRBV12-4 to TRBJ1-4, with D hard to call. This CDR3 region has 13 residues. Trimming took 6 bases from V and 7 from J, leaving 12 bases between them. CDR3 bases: TGTGCCAGCAGCCCGGGTCTTGGTGAAAAACTGTTTTTT. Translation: CASSPGLGEKLFF.

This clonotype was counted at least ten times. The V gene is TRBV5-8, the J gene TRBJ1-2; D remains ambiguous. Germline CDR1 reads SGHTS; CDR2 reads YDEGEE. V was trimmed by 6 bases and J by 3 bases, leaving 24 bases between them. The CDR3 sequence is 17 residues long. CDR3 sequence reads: CASTPLAARRSDYGYTF. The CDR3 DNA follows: TGTGCCAGCACCCCGTTAGCCGCCAGACGGTCGGACTATGGCTACACCTTC. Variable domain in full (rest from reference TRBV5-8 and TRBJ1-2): EAGVTQSPTHLIKTRGQQATLRCSPISGHTSVYWYQQALGLGLQFLLWYDEGEERNRGNFPPRFSGRQFPNYSSELNVNALELEDSALYLCASTPLAARRSDYGYTFGSGTRLTVV.

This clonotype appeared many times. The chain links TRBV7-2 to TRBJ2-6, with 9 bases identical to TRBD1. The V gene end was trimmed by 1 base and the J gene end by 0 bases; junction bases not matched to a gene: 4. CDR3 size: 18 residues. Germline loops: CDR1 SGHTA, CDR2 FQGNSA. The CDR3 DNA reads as TGTGCCAGCAGCTTAGAGGGGACAGGGTACTCTGGGGCCAACGTCCTGACTTTC. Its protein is CASSLEGTGYSGANVLTF. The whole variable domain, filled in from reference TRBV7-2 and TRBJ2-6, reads GAGVSQSPSNKVTEKGKDVELRCDPISGHTALYWYRQSLGQGLEFLIYFQGNSAPDKSGLPSDRFSAERTGGSVSTLTIQRTQQEDSAVYLCASSLEGTGYSGANVLTFGAGSRLTVL.

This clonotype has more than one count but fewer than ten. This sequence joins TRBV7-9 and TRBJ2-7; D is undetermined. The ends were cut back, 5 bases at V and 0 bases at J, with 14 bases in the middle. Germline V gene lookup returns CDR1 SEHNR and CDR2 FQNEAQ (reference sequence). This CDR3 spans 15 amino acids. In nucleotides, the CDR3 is TGTGCCAGCAGCCAAGATATTGGTATCTCCTACGAGCAGTACTTC. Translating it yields CASSQDIGISYEQYF. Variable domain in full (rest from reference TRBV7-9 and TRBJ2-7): DTGVSQNPRHKITKRGQNVTFRCDPISEHNRLYWYRQTLGQGPEFLTYFQNEAQLEKSRLLSDRFSAERPKGSFSTLEIQRTEQGDSAMYLCASSQDIGISYEQYFGPGTRLTVT.

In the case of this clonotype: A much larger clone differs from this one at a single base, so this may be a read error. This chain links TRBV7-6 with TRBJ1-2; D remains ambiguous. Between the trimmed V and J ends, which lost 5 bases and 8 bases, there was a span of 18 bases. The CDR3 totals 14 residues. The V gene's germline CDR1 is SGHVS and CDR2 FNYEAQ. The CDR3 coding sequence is TGTGCCAGCAGCCACGGCGGAAAGGAGGCGGGCTACACCTTC. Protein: CASSHGGKEAGYTF. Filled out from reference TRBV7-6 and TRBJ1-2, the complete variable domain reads GAGVSQSPRYKVTKRGQDVALRCDPISGHVSLYWYRQALGQGPEFLTYFNYEAQQDKSGLPNDRFSAERPEGSISTLTIQRTEQRDSAMYRCASSHGGKEAGYTFGSGTRLTVV.

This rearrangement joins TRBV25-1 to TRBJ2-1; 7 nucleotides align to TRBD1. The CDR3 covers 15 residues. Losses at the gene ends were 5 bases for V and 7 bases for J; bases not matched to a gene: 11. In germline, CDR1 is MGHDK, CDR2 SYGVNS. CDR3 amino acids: CASSRRGGARNEQFF. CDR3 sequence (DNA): TGTGCCAGCAGTAGGAGAGGGGGCGCTAGGAATGAGCAGTTCTTC.

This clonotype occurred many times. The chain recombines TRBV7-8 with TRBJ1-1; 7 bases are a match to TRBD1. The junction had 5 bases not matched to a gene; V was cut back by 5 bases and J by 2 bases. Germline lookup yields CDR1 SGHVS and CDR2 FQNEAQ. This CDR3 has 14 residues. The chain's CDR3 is CASSPWDRNTEAFF. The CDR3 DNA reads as TGTGCCAGCAGCCCCTGGGACAGAAACACTGAAGCTTTCTTT.

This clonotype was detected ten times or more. The CDR3 DNA reads as TGCAGTGCTAGATCAGGGGAGACCCAGTACTTC. This translates into CSARSGETQYF. The chain couples TRBV20-1 to TRBJ2-5; tentative D call: TRBD1 (5 bases). CDR1 is DFQATT, CDR2 SNEGSKA, per germline (reference sequence). This CDR3 is 11 amino acids long. The V end was cut by 2 bases, the J end by 5 bases, with 6 bases between.

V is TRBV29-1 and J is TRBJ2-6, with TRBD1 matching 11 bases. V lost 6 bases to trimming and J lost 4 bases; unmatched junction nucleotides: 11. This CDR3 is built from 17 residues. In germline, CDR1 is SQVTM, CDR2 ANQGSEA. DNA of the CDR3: TGCAGCGTGGGTCTCCGGGACAGGGGGTCCGGGGCCAACGTCCTGACTTTC. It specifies CSVGLRDRGSGANVLTF.

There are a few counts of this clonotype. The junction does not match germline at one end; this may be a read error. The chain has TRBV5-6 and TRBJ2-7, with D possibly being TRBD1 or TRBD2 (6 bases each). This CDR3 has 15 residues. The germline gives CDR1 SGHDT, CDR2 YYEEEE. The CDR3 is CASNLGGPPNYEQYF. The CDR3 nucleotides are TGTGCCAGCAACTTGGGGGGCCCCCCCAACTACGAGCAGTACTTC.

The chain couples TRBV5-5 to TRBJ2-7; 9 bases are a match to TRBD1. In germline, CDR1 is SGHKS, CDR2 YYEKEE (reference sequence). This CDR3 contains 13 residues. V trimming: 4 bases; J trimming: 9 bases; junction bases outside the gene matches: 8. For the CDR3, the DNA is TGTGCCAGCAGCGCTCGACAGGGGGACGCGCAGTACTTC. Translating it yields CASSARQGDAQYF.

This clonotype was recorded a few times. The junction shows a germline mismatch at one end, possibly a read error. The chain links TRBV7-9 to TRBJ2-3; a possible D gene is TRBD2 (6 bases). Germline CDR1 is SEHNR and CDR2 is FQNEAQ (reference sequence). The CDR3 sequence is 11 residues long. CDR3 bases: TGCGGGGCGGGACGCACAGATACGCAGTATTTT. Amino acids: CGAGRTDTQYF.

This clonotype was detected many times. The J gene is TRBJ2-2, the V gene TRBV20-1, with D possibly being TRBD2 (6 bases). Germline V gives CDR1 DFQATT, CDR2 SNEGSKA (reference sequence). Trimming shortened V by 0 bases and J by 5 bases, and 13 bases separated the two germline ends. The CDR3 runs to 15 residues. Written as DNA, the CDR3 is TGCAGTGCTAGAGATCGGGGGTTTGGGACCGGGGAGCTGTTTTTT. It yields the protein CSARDRGFGTGELFF.

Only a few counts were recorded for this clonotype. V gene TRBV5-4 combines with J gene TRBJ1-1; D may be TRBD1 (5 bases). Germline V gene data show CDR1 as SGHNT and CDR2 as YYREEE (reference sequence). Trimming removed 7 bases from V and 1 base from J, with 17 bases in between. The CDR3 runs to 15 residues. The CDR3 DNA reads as TGTGCCAGCTCGCCCGGAGGCGGGGCGAACACTGAAGCTTTCTTT. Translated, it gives CASSPGGGANTEAFF.

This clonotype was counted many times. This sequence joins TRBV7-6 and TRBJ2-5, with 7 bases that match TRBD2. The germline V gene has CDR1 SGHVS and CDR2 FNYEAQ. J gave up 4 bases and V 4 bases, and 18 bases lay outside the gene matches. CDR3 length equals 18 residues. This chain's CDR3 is CASSSAWGKAGAGETQYF. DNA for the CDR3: TGTGCCAGCAGCTCGGCCTGGGGGAAGGCGGGAGCGGGAGAGACCCAGTACTTC.